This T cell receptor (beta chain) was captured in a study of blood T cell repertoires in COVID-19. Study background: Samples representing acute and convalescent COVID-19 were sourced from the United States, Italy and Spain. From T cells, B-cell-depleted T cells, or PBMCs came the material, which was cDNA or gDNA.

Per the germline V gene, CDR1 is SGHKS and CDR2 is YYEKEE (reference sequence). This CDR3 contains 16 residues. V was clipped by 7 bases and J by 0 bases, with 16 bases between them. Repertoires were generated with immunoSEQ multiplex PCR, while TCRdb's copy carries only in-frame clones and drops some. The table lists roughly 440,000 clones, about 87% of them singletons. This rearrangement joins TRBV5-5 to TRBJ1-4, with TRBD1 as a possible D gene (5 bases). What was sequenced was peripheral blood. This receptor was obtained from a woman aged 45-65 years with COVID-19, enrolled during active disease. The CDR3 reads CASSKGNSATNEKLFF. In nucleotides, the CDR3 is TGTGCCAGCTCAAAGGGGAACAGTGCAACTAATGAAAAACTGTTTTTT.